The clone carrying this T cell receptor (beta chain) has more than one count but fewer than ten. RNA transcripts provided the source from which TCR beta CDR3 regions were amplified. First-round RT-PCR targeting the TCR CDR3 was performed with the HTBI primer set. TCRdb independently ran MiXCR on the multiplex PCR reads; one entry per CDR3 protein. The repertoire holds 400,000 or so distinct CDR3 sequences, with roughly 14% as singletons. At least 3 on the Clinical Activity Score was recorded for ophthalmopathy patients, who also had NOSPECS grade at least 4 and duration under 3 months. The data originate from a study of T cells in Graves' hyperthyroidism and ophthalmopathy. CDR1 is MGHRA and CDR2 is YSYEKL in the germline V gene. Deletions cut 1 base from V and 1 base from J, with 7 bases between. The CDR3 runs 15 residues.

This clonotype was sampled from a woman aged 25-40 years with Graves' ophthalmopathy. The chain recombines TRBV4-1 with TRBJ2-2; D gene unclear. Sequencing was done on a sample of blood. The CDR3 sequence: CASSQASVNTGELFF. CDR3 nucleotide sequence: TGCGCCAGCAGCCAAGCCTCTGTGAACACCGGGGAGCTGTTTTTT.